This TCR beta chain is drawn from a study of blood T cell repertoires in COVID-19. About the study: Specimens from acute and convalescent COVID-19 originated in the United States, Italy and Spain. PBMCs, B-cell-depleted T cells, or T cells were the source of the cDNA or gDNA that made up the material.

In assigning cohorts, the study relied on participant-reported clinical history. The table came from immunoSEQ multiplex PCR; TCRdb's copy has only in-frame clones and leaves some out. The profile covers 250,000 to 300,000 clones, with approximately 83% appearing a single time and about 3.4% taken by the ten largest. The sample taken for sequencing was PBMCs or T cells enriched from blood (not recorded which). This receptor was obtained from a man aged 50-59 years who had recovered from COVID-19.

CDR3 loop: CASSSLQGLDEQYF. DNA of the CDR3: TGTGCCAGCAGTTCTTTACAGGGGCTCGACGAGCAGTACTTC. The V gene is TRBV27, the J gene TRBJ2-7, with TRBD1 matching over 7 bases. The CDR3 is 14 residues long. Germline CDR1 and CDR2: MNHEY and SMNVEV (reference sequence). V trimming: 4 bases; J trimming: 5 bases; junction bases outside the gene matches: 8.